The 12 T cell receptor beta chains reported below all come from one sample, sequenced in a study of blood T cell repertoires in COVID-19. TCRdb's table, derived via immunoSEQ multiplex PCR, lists solely in-frame clones and lacks some. The sample holds about 440,000 clones, approximately 89% seen once. The sample comprised peripheral blood. Source of these receptors: a woman in her forties or fifties with COVID-19, enrolled during active disease.

This clone came up once. V is TRBV19 and J is TRBJ2-3; 9 bases line up with TRBD2. CDR1 and CDR2 (germline): LNHDA, SQIVND (reference sequence). J was trimmed by 1 base and V by 3 bases; bases with no gene match: 5. CDR3 length: 16 amino acids. The CDR3 is CASSMLERGGTDTQYF. The CDR3 nucleotides read TGTGCCAGTAGTATGTTGGAGCGGGGGGGCACAGATACGCAGTATTTT.

This clone was observed once. This chain joins TRBV7-3 and TRBJ1-1, with D hard to call. Trimming removed 4 bases at V and 1 base at J, with 7 bases between. The CDR3 spans 13 residues. Germline loops: CDR1 SGHTA, CDR2 FQGTGA. The CDR3 reads CASSSRQNTEAFF. CDR3 DNA: TGTGCCAGCAGCTCCCGACAGAACACTGAAGCTTTCTTT.

The chain recombines TRBV6-5 with TRBJ1-2; 9 bases map to TRBD1. Germline V gene data show CDR1 as MNHEY and CDR2 as SVGAGI. The CDR3 is 15 residues long. After removal of 0 bases from V and 8 bases from J, the junction contained 7 bases not matched to a gene. CDR3 nucleotide sequence: TGTGCCAGCAGTTACTCAAGGACAGGGGTCGGAGGCTACACCTTC. It encodes CASSYSRTGVGGYTF.

V gene TRBV3-1 (or the pseudogene TRBV3-2) combines with J gene TRBJ1-1; D gene ambiguous. There are 14 residues in the CDR3. Germline values: CDR1 LGHDT, CDR2 YNNKEL (reference sequence). Trimming removed 5 bases at V and 0 bases at J, with 10 bases between. Written as DNA, the CDR3 is TGTGCCAGCAGCTTGGGTAGCATGAACACTGAAGCTTTCTTT. Amino acids: CASSLGSMNTEAFF.

This rearrangement joins TRBV5-1 to TRBJ1-1; no clear D. CDR1 is SGHRS and CDR2 is YFSETQ in the germline V gene. This CDR3 comprises 14 residues. V lost 4 bases, J lost 3 bases, and 13 bases lay in between. The CDR3 reads CASSIRGRDTEAFF. The CDR3 nucleotides read TGCGCCAGCAGCATCCGAGGGCGGGACACTGAAGCTTTCTTT. Full variable domain (outside the CDR3, taken from reference TRBV5-1 and TRBJ1-1): KAGVTQTPRYLIKTRGQQVTLSCSPISGHRSVSWYQQTPGQGLQFLFEYFSETQRNKGNFPGRFSGRQFSNSRSEMNVSTLELGDSALYLCASSIRGRDTEAFFGQGTRLTVV.

The rearrangement links TRBV5-1 to TRBJ2-3; TRBD1 matches 8 bases. The length of the CDR3 is 14 residues. Germline lookup yields CDR1 SGHRS and CDR2 YFSETQ. V dropped 3 bases and J dropped 2; count of bases not matched to a gene: 2. The CDR3: CASSSGQVTDTQYF. In nucleotides, the CDR3 is TGCGCCAGCAGCTCGGGACAGGTCACAGATACGCAGTATTTT.

This chain's CDR3 is CASSLVGRGYVTNYGYTF. The CDR3 DNA reads TGTGCCAGCAGCTTAGTGGGCAGGGGGTATGTAACCAACTATGGCTACACCTTC. The chain is built from TRBV11-2 and TRBJ1-2, with 7 bases identical to TRBD1. The length of the CDR3 is 18 residues. Trimming removed 1 base from V and 2 bases from J; junction bases left unmatched: 13. CDR1 and CDR2 from the germline V gene are SGHAT and FQNNGV.

The chain couples TRBV15 to TRBJ1-1; 8 bases map to TRBD1. The germline gives CDR1 LNHNV, CDR2 YYDKDF (reference sequence). Trimming cost V 1 base and J 5 bases; bases outside gene matches: 6. CDR3 length: 15 residues. The CDR3 DNA is TGTGCCACCAGCAGAGCCTTTGGACAGGGTACTGAAGCTTTCTTT. It yields the protein CATSRAFGQGTEAFF.

The chain uses TRBV6-4 and TRBJ1-5; D gene unclear. The ends were cut back, 4 bases at V and 5 bases at J, with 9 bases in the middle. The length of the CDR3 is 13 residues. Germline CDR1 is MRHNA and CDR2 is SNTAGT. This CDR3 is CASSVEVDQPQHF. Here the CDR3 DNA reads TGTGCCAGCAGTGTTGAGGTGGATCAGCCCCAGCATTTT.

This clone is a singleton in its sample. The rearrangement uses TRBV29-1 and TRBJ1-2; a possible D gene is TRBD1 (5 bases). CDR1 is SQVTM, CDR2 ANQGSEA, per germline. The CDR3 runs 12 residues. The CDR3 loop is CGFAGVGYGYTF. In DNA, the CDR3 is TGCGGATTTGCGGGGGTCGGGTATGGCTACACCTTC. Full variable domain (missing parts from reference TRBV29-1 and TRBJ1-2): SAVISQKPSRDICQRGTSLTIQCQVDSQVTMMFWYRQQPGQSLTLIATANQGSEATYESGFVIDKFPISRPNLTFSTLTVSNMSPEDSSIYLCGFAGVGYGYTFGSGTRLTVV.

The chain couples TRBV3-1 (or the pseudogene TRBV3-2) to TRBJ2-2; D possibly corresponds to TRBD1 (6 bases). Germline loops: CDR1 LGHDT, CDR2 YNNKEL (reference sequence). The CDR3 has 15 amino acids. The V and J ends lost 5 bases and 5 bases respectively, with 15 bases between them. This CDR3 reads CASSAWTAMTGELFF. The CDR3 nucleotides read TGTGCCAGCAGCGCCTGGACAGCGATGACCGGGGAGCTGTTTTTT.

V is TRBV9 and J is TRBJ1-1; maybe TRBD1 (6 bases). Trimming cost V 7 bases and J 0 bases, with 10 bases left between them. Germline CDR1 SGDLS, CDR2 YYNGEE. This CDR3 spans 13 amino acids. The CDR3: CASSRGLNTEAFF. Here the CDR3 DNA reads TGTGCCAGCTCCAGGGGTCTGAACACTGAAGCTTTCTTT.